The present entry profiles one T cell receptor beta chain with its context. Its antigen remains unidentified. The sample belongs to a study of OX40 agonist ivuxolimab in advanced cancers. Overall study: Dose-escalation subjects each had hepatocellular carcinoma, melanoma, renal cell or head and neck cancer.

Points from the study as a whole: Antigen specificity of clonally expanded peripheral T cells was not established. Within 6 weeks, CD4+ and CD8+ blood T cells expanded clonally at 0.1 to 3.0 mg/kg.

V was pared by 4 bases and J by 9 bases, with 20 bases between. In germline, CDR1 is SGHRS, CDR2 YFSETQ. CDR3 size: 15 residues. TCRdb's table, derived via immunoSEQ multiplex PCR, lists solely in-frame clones and lacks some. Here the sample spans around 79,000 clones, 92% being singletons. Patients with a history of autoimmune disease or on systemic immunosuppression were excluded. This sequence originates from an adult with an advanced solid tumor such as melanoma, head and neck, liver or kidney cancer. The source material was CD4+ or CD8+ T cells sorted from blood, sampled in a trial of the OX40 agonist ivuxolimab. The chain is built from TRBV5-1 and TRBJ2-1; perhaps TRBD2 as D (5 bases). The DNA of the CDR3 is TGCGCCAGCAGCGGAAGCAGGACCTTGGGAGTTGAGCAGTTCTTC. This sequence encodes CASSGSRTLGVEQFF.